The following is a T cell receptor (beta chain) sequence with its context. This specimen belongs to a study of shared clonotypes between healthy human individuals. Clones were sequenced by immunoSEQ multiplex PCR, and TCRdb holds only the in-frame ones, with some missing. Among under 2.5 million clones, roughly 90% were seen once, and the ten largest hold about 0.41%. CDR1 KGHSH and CDR2 LQKENI come from the germline V gene. The CDR3 loop spans 15 amino acids. The ends were cut back, 3 bases at V and 7 bases at J, with 18 bases in the middle. The chain uses TRBV18 and TRBJ2-5; possibly TRBD1 or TRBD2 for D (5 bases each). Input material: naive CD4+ T cells from PBMCs. The sample's subset: CD45RA+ positively selected. The sequence was obtained from a man younger than 35 in good health. Some clones in this sample may be carry-over from other donors' samples. Here the CDR3 DNA reads TGTGCCAGCTCACCCAACGTCGGGGCCGGCGGGACCCAGTACTTC. This gives the protein CASSPNVGAGGTQYF.